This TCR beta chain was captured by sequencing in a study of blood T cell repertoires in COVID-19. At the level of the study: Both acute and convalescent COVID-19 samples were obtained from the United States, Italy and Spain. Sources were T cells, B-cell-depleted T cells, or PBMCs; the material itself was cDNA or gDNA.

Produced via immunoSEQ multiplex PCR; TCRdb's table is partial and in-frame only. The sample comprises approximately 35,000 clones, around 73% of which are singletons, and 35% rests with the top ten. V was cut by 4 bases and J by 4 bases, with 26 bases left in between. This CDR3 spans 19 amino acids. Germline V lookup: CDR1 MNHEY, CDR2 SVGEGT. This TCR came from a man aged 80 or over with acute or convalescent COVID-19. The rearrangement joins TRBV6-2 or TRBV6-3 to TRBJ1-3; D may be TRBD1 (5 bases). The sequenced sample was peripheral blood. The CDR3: CASSSYAGGPGGSGNTIYF. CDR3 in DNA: TGTGCCAGCAGTTCCTACGCTGGTGGGCCGGGGGGATCCGGAAACACCATATATTTT.